This T cell receptor beta chain was recovered during a study of cytomegalovirus exposure and HLA in healthy donors. V was clipped by 7 bases and J by 1 base; unmatched bases: 15. The CDR3 has 18 amino acids. Germline V gene lookup returns CDR1 SNHLY and CDR2 FYNNEI. 60 Vbeta and 13 Jbeta primers were used in PCR. Only in-frame clones appear in the TCRdb table, and some are missing; sequencing was by immunoSEQ multiplex PCR. The table has over 150,000 clones, about four fifths seen once; the top ten hold approximately 2.6%. The receptor's source is a man between 18 and 35 years old in good health and CMV-seronegative. The chain has TRBV2 and TRBJ2-1; 8 bases match TRBD1. The sample taken for sequencing was PBMCs. The CDR3 reads CASTGTGQGKISYNEQFF. The CDR3 DNA is TGTGCCAGCACCGGAACTGGACAGGGTAAAATTTCCTACAATGAGCAGTTCTTC.